This entry features one TCR beta chain sequence. Antigen unknown. The sample comes from a study of memory CD4+ T cells and cytomegalovirus serostatus. Whole-study context: Of the healthy Belgian adults, 9 were CMV seropositive and approximately 25 seronegative.

Broader study findings: Of under 200 reported CMV TCRbeta sequences, about 70 were found in memory CD4+ repertoires.

How the authors handled the data: After removing out-of-frame reads, around 2 million distinct TCRbeta sequences remained. Clones were read by immunoSEQ multiplex PCR, and TCRdb kept only the in-frame ones, dropping some. The V and J calls and clone size are taken from that table; D and trimming were inferred from the DNA. The sample includes some 48,000 clones, around 80% of them seen just once. Single viable CD3+CD4+CD8-CD45RO+ cells were sorted as the memory CD4+ T cells. Serostatus was set by detecting CMV pp150, pp28, p38, p52 IgG. The TCR sequence derives from an adult in good health and CMV-seronegative. The sample was memory CD4+ T cells from blood.

The CDR3 loop is CASSVGGGGREETQYF. The CDR3 DNA reads TGTGCCAGCAGCGTAGGTGGGGGCGGAAGGGAAGAGACCCAGTACTTC. V usage is TRBV9 and J usage is TRBJ2-5; possible D gene TRBD1, 6 bases. Germline CDR1 and CDR2: SGDLS and YYNGEE. The CDR3 runs 16 residues. V gave up 0 bases and J gave up 3 bases, with 15 bases separating them.